This T cell receptor beta chain was identified in a study of shared T cell receptors in the human thymus (dated by TCRdb to the early 2020s). The study in broad terms: The study examined how self-reactive, shared T-cell receptor alpha chains are generated in the human thymus.

The library was generated by the immunoSEQ multiplex PCR assay. The clones in this table, taken by TCRdb from immuneACCESS, are in-frame only. Not every clone is retained; where verified, under half of the shortfall comes from an unresolved V gene, and the cause of the rest is unknown. This sample is represented by approximately 580,000 clones; about four fifths of them were singletons. Clones ranked in the top ten supply more than 0.01% of the sample. This clone was detected only a few times. This clone's antigen is unknown. No base quality values were provided; no much bigger clone lies one nucleotide off. Taken from the germline V gene, the CDR1 and CDR2 loops are MNHNS and SASEGT. The junction carries 5 bases between V and J, which are trimmed by 6 bases and 3 bases respectively. From cysteine to phenylalanine, the CDR3 is 11 amino acids long. Only the CDR3 DNA stays, 33 bases, in frame from base 1.

These data were also reused for a study on human thymus T cells. That second report states: In Finland, the donors were immunologically healthy infants who were having open corrective cardiac surgery for congenital heart defects. The thymus tissue came from surgical resects taken out during corrective cardiac surgery. Biased V and J gene segment usage appeared to be present in both thymic and peripheral blood repertoires. The related research found that thymic TCR repertoires overlapped highly between unrelated individuals. The study described the TCR alpha and beta repertoires in under 10 infant thymus samples and a few matching peripheral blood samples. Donor ages ranged from 7 to 244 days, and the cohort comprised roughly 6 male and two female infants. Thymocytes were mechanically released from the tissue and were stored as pellets of roughly 9-33 million cells at -70 degrees C. A QIAsymphony instrument was used to extract genomic DNA from the frozen cell pellets. Using the immunoSEQ multiplex PCR assay, the TCRB and TCRAD loci were amplified from a standardized quantity of quality-controlled genomic DNA. The amplicons covered the V(D)J region and were long enough to include the CDR3 and to identify the V and J genes. Amplicon sequencing was performed on an Illumina platform through the commercial immunoSEQ service. Corrections for primer bias and sequencing errors followed previously described methods, while TCRAD and TCRB definitions were based on the IMGT database. The repertoires were analysed using immunoSEQ Analyzer 3.0 and VDJTools for basic statistics, V/J segment usage, diversity estimates, rarefaction and pairwise overlap. Chao1, ChaoE, Efron-Thisted, Shannon and inverse Simpson indices were used to estimate diversity, which was also estimated on datasets down-sampled to the smallest sample. Repertoire overlap used strict matching of CDR3 nucleotide sequence, V gene and J gene, with Jaccard-based multidimensional scaling clustering. On average, about 800,000 unique TCRB clonotypes were obtained from thymus samples, compared with roughly 84,000 from blood samples.

The material sequenced was thymocytes. The chain links TRBV6-1 with TRBJ1-2, with the identity of the D gene unclear. This TCR derives from a boy younger than two with a congenital heart defect. Donor details come from another sample of the same person, matched by shared clones. In nucleotides, the sequence is TGTGCCAGCAGGAGAGACTATGGCTACACCTTC. Translated, this gives CASRRDYGYTF.